This TCR beta chain derives from a study of OX40 agonist ivuxolimab in advanced cancers. As for the study in general: Prior anti-PD-1, anti-PD-L1 or anti-CTLA-4 therapy did not bar entry, and 30% to 40% had some.

Excluded were patients having autoimmune disease history or systemic immunosuppression. The data were produced by immunoSEQ multiplex PCR, yet TCRdb's version contains in-frame clones alone and is incomplete. Of 99,000 or so clones in the sample, 84% were seen once. CDR1 and CDR2 (germline): LNHDA, SQIVND (reference sequence). With V trimmed by 1 base and J by 8 bases, 4 bases remained unmatched. This CDR3 is built from 13 residues. This chain connects TRBV19 to TRBJ1-2, with 7 bases matching TRBD1. The specimen was CD4+ or CD8+ T cells sorted from blood, collected in a trial of the OX40 agonist ivuxolimab. The receptor was derived from an adult with an advanced solid tumor such as melanoma, head and neck, liver or kidney cancer. The CDR3 protein is CASSIVGGGGYTF. The CDR3 region has the DNA TGTGCCAGTAGTATAGTAGGGGGCGGCGGCTACACCTTC.